This T cell receptor beta chain appears in the sequencing data of a study of shared clonotypes between healthy human individuals. Study-level points and caveats: Researchers sampled blood only, noting tissue repertoires likely differ. Only a few donors were included, so the genetic and exposure-history diversity represented was limited.

The replicate PCRs on unsorted PBMC were given around 0.3 ug DNA, which is 25,000 to 35,000 T cell genomes. The repertoire was sequenced with immunoSEQ multiplex PCR; TCRdb's copy has only in-frame clones and lacks some. The sample has fewer than 650,000 clones, around 76% seen once. For this clone: The antigen remains undetermined.

Germline V gene data show CDR1 as SGHNT and CDR2 as YYREEE (reference sequence). The CDR3 extends over 14 amino acids. Trimming took 6 bases from V and 5 from J; bases not matched to a gene: 11. This sequence joins TRBV5-4 and TRBJ2-7; 7 positions agree with TRBD2. The clonotype originates from a woman between 40 and 50 years old in good health. Some clones in this sample may be carry-over from other donors' samples. The specimen sequenced was PBMCs. The CDR3 nucleotides are TGTGCCAGCATCGGACTAGAAAGTTTCAACGAGCAGTACTTC. Translation: CASIGLESFNEQYF.